What follows is one T cell receptor beta chain and its context. The sample belongs to a study of T cell repertoires in ileal Crohn's disease. On the study more broadly: Median disease duration was approximately eight years; 30% to 35% smoked at surgery. Operated complications were stricturing disease (roughly 60%) and penetrating disease (about 39%).

The CDR3 consists of 16 residues. The V and J ends lost 0 bases and 8 bases, in that order; junction bases with no gene match: 6. CDR1 is SGHNT, CDR2 YYREEE, per germline (reference sequence). TCRB immunosequencing input was about 520 nanograms of biopsy DNA per sample. Clones were read by immunoSEQ multiplex PCR, and TCRdb kept only the in-frame ones, dropping some. Among fewer than 15,000 clones listed, roughly 79% were seen once. The time point: neoterminal ileum biopsy at postoperative endoscopy, about 6 months after surgery. The material sequenced was ileal tissue. This TCR came from an adult with Crohn's disease. The chain recombines TRBV5-4 with TRBJ2-1, with 12 bases fitting TRBD2. CDR3 DNA: TGTGCCAGCAGCTTGGGGACTAGCGGGGTGACGGATGAGCAGTTCTTC. Translated, it gives CASSLGTSGVTDEQFF.